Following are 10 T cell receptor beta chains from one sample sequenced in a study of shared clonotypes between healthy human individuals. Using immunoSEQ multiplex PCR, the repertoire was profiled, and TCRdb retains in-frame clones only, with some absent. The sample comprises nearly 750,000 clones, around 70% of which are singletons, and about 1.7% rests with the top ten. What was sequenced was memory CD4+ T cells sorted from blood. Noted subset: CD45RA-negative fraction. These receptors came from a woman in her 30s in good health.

The CDR3, as DNA: TGTGCCAGCTCACCGGACAGTCTGAATCAGCCCCAGCATTTT. It specifies CASSPDSLNQPQHF. V usage is TRBV18 and J usage is TRBJ1-5; D perhaps matches TRBD1 (6 bases). Deletions cut 3 bases from V and 4 bases from J, with 10 bases between. CDR3 length: 14 amino acids. Germline lookup yields CDR1 KGHSH and CDR2 LQKENI. The full variable domain, rest sourced from reference TRBV18 and TRBJ1-5, is NAGVMQNPRHLVRRRGQEARLRCSPMKGHSHVYWYRQLPEEGLKFMVYLQKENIIDESGMPKERFSAEFPKEGPSILRIQQVVRGDSAAYFCASSPDSLNQPQHFGDGTRLSIL.

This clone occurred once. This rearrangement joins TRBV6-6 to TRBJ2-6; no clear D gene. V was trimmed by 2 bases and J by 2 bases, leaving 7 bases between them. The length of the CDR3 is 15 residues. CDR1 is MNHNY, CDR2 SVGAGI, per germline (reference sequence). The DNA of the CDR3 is TGTGCCAGCAGTTACACCCGCCCTGGGGCCAACGTCCTGACTTTC. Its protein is CASSYTRPGANVLTF.

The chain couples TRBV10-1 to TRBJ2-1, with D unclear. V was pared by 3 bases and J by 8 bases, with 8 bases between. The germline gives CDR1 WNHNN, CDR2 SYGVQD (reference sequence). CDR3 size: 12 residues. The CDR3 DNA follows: TGCGCCAGCAGTGATACCATCCATGAGCAGTTCTTC. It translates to CASSDTIHEQFF.

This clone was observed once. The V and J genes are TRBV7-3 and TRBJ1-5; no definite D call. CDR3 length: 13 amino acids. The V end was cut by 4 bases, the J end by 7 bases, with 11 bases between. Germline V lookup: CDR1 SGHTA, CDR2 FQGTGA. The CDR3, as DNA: TGTGCCAGCAGCTCGAGTCCGGGACAGCCCCAGCATTTT. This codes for CASSSSPGQPQHF.

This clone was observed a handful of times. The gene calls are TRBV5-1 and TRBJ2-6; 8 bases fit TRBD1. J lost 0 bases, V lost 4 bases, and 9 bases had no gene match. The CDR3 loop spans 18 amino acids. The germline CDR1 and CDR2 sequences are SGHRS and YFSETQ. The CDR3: CASSPRTGTFSGANVLTF. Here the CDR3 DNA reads TGCGCCAGCAGCCCCAGGACAGGGACTTTCTCTGGGGCCAACGTCCTGACTTTC.

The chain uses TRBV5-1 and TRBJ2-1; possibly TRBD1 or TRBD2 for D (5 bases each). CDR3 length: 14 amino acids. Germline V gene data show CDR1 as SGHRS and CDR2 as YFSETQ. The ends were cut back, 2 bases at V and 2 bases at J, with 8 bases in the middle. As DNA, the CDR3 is TGCGCCAGCAGCTTCGGGACGGCCTACAATGAGCAGTTCTTC. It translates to CASSFGTAYNEQFF.

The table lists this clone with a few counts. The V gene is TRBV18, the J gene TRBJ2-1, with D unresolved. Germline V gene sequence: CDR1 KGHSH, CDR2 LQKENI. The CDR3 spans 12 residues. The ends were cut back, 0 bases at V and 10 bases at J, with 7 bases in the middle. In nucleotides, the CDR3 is TGTGCCAGCTCACCACCGGCCGAGGAGCAGTTCTTC. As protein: CASSPPAEEQFF.

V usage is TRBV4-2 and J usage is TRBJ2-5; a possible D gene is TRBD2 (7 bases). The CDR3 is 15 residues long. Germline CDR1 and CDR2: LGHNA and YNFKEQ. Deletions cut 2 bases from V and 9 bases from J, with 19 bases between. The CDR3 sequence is CASSQSDSDRGAQYF. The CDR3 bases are TGTGCCAGCAGCCAATCGGACAGCGACCGGGGGGCCCAGTACTTC.

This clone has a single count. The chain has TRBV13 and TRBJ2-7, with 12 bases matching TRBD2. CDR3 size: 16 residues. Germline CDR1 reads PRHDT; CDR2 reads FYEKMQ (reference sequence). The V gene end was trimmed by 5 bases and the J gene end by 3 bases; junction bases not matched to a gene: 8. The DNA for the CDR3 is TGTGCCAGCAGCGGCAGACTAGCGGGAGTTCACTACGAGCAGTACTTC. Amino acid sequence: CASSGRLAGVHYEQYF.

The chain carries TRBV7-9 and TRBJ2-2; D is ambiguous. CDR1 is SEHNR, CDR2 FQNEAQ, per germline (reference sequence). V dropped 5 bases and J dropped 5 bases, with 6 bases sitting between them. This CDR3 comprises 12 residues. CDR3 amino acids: CASSKETGELFF. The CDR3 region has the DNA TGTGCCAGCAGCAAGGAAACCGGGGAGCTGTTTTTT.